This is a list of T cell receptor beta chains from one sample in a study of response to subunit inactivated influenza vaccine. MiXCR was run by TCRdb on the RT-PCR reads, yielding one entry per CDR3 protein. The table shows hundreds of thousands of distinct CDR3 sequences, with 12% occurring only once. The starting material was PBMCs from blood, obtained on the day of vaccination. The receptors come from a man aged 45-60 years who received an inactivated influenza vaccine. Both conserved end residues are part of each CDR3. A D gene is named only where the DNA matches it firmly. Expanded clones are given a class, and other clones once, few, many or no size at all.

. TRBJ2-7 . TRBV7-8 TGTGCCAGCAGCTTAGCGGGGTATTCTGAGCAGTACTTC CASSLAGYSEQYF
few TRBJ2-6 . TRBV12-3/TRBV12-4 TGTGCCAGCAGTTTTCTGCTTGACTCTGGGGCCAACGTCCTGACTTTC CASSFLLDSGANVLTF
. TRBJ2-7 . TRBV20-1 TGCAGTGCTAGAGGTTATCTAGGCTCGACCTACGAGCAGTACTTC CSARGYLGSTYEQYF
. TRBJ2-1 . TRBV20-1 TGCAGTGCTAGGCCCCTTAGGGTCCCGGGGCGAGAGCAGTTCTTC CSARPLRVPGREQFF
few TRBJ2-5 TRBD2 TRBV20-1 TGCAGTGCTAGAGATCTTCGGGCGAGCGGGGGGCCGGAGAGAGAGACCCAGTACTTC CSARDLRASGGPERETQYF
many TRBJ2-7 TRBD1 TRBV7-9 TGTGCCAGCAGCTTCGACGGGACAGGTATCTACGAGCAGTACTTC CASSFDGTGIYEQYF
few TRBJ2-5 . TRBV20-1 TGCAGTGCTAGGCCCTTTGCGGGGACCCAGTACTTC CSARPFAGTQYF
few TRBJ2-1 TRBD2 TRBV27 TGTGCCAGCAGGTCATCACCTATGCCCTGGACTAGCGCCTACAATGAGCAGTTCTTC CASRSSPMPWTSAYNEQFF
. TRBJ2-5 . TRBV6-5 TGTGCCAGCAGTTACGCCCGGGAGGAGACCCAGTACTTC CASSYAREETQYF
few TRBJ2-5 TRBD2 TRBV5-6 TGTGCCAGCAGCTCGGGACTAGTGTTCCGTTTC CASSSGLVFRF
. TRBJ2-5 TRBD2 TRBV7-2 TGTGCCAGCAGCTTAGTCGCGGGGGGGCCAGAGACCCAGTACTTC CASSLVAGGPETQYF
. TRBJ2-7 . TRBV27 TGTGCCAGCAGCTATCTAAACGGCTACGAGCAGTACTTC CASSYLNGYEQYF
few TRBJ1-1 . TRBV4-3 TGCGCCAGCAGCCAGTGGACGGGCATGAACACTGAAGCTTTCTTT CASSQWTGMNTEAFF
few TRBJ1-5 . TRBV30 TGTGCCTGGAGTGGAGGGCTCGATCAGCCCCAGCATTTT CAWSGGLDQPQHF
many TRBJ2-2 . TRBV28 TGTGCCAGCAGTCGAACAGTTCGCGGGGAGCTGTTTTTT CASSRTVRGELFF
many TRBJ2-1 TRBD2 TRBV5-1 TGCGCCAGCAGCTTGCGGCGGGAGGGCGGCAATGAGCAGTTCTTC CASSLRREGGNEQFF
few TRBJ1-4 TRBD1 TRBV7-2 TGTGCCAGCAGCGAGACAGGGGGTTTTGAAAAACTGTTTTTT CASSETGGFEKLFF
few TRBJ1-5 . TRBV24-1 TGTGCCACCGGGGGGCCTTATAGCAATCAGCCCCAGCATTTT CATGGPYSNQPQHF
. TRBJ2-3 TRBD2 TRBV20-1 TGCAGTGCTAGAGATCCTCTAGCGGGAGTGACTACAGATACGCAGTATTTT CSARDPLAGVTTDTQYF
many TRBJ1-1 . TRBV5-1 TGTGCCAGCAGCTTAGTGGTGGGCACTGAAGCTTTCTTT CASSLVVGTEAFF
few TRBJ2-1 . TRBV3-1 TGTGCCAGCAGCCTCGGGCGGGATGGAAACAATGAGCAGTTCTTC CASSLGRDGNNEQFF
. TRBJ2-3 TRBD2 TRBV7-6 TGTGCCAGCAGCTCAGCGGGGGCCGTCACAGATACGCAGTATTTT CASSSAGAVTDTQYF
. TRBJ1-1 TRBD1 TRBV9 TGTGCCAGCAGCGTAGACAGGACAGGGAAGTACACTGAAGCTTTCTTT CASSVDRTGKYTEAFF
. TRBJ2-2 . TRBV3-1 TGTGCCAGCAGCCAAGATACCCTATCCTCGAACACCGGGGAGCTGTTTTTT CASSQDTLSSNTGELFF
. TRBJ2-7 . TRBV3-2 TGTGCCAGCGAAATGTCGACAGGTCGCGAGCAGTACTTC CASEMSTGREQYF
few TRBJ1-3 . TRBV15 TGTGCCACCAGCAGAGCTTGGGGGGCAAGCTCTGGAAACACCATATATTTT CATSRAWGASSGNTIYF
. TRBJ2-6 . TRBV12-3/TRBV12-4 TGTGCCAGCAGCCAACGGAGCTCTGGGGCCAACGTCCTGACTTTC CASSQRSSGANVLTF
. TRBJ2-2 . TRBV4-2 TGTGCCAGCAGCCAAGATACGGGACGGCAGGGGAGATCCGGGGAGCTGTTTTTT CASSQDTGRQGRSGELFF
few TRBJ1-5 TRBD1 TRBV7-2 TGTGCCAGCAGCTTAGCGACAGGGGCCAATCAGCCCCAGCATTTT CASSLATGANQPQHF
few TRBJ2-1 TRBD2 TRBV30 TGTGCCTGGAGGGGAGGGACTAGCGCCACCTTCTACAATGAGCAGTTCTTC CAWRGGTSATFYNEQFF
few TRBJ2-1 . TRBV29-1 TGCAGCGTTGAAGGGTTAGGTAGCTCCTACAATGAGCAGTTCTTC CSVEGLGSSYNEQFF
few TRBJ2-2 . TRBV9 TGTGCCAGCAGTAGACAGCCAGTGAACACCGGGGAGCTGTTTTTT CASSRQPVNTGELFF
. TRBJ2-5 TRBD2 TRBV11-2 TGTGCCAGCAGCTTAGGCAATAGCGGGGGGGAGACCCAGTACTTC CASSLGNSGGETQYF
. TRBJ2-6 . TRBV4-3 TGCGCCAGCAGCCAAGATGGGGCTTCTGGGGCCAACGTCCTGACTTTC CASSQDGASGANVLTF
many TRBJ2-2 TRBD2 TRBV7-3 TGTGCCAGCAGACCTAGCGGCGACACCGGGGAGCTGTTTTTT CASRPSGDTGELFF
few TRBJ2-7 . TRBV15 TGTGCCACCAGCGAGGGGGGAAAATCCTACGAGCAGTACTTC CATSEGGKSYEQYF
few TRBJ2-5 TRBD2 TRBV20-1 TGCAGTGCTAGACGGCTAGCGGACCAAGAGACCCAGTACTTC CSARRLADQETQYF
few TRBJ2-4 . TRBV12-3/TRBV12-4 TGTGCCAGCAGTTTCGGGCAGGGCAGGGACATTCAGTACTTC CASSFGQGRDIQYF
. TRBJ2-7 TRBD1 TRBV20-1 TGCAGTGCCGTGGGACAGGGAGCCTACGAGCAGTACTTC CSAVGQGAYEQYF
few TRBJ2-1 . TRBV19 TGTGCCAGTAGTATAGGGGTACTCTACAATGAGCAGTTCTTC CASSIGVLYNEQFF
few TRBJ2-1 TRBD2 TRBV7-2 TGTGCCAGCAGCTTAGCAGTAGCGGGGGGCCACAATGAGCAGTTCTTC CASSLAVAGGHNEQFF
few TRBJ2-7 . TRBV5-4 TGTGCCAGCAGCCAGGACAGTCGAGGATCCTACTCCTACGAGCAGTACTTC CASSQDSRGSYSYEQYF
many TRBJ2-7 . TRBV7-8 TGTGCCAGCAGCCCACGGGACACCAGCTACGAGCAGTACTTC CASSPRDTSYEQYF
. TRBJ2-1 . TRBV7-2 TGTGCCAGCAGCTTAGCGTCTTCGGGACCTCCTTCGGATGAGCAGTTCTTC CASSLASSGPPSDEQFF
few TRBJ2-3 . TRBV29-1 TGCAGCGTTGAAGACGAGGGGGTTAGCACGCAGTATTTT CSVEDEGVSTQYF
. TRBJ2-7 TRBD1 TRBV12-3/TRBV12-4 TGTGCCAGCAGGGGGGGACAGGGGGCTCTCGAGCAGTACTTC CASRGGQGALEQYF
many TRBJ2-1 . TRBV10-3 TGTGCCTCCACCTGGGGCGCTTCCTACAATGAGCAGTTCTTC CASTWGASYNEQFF
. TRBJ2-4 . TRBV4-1 TGCGCCAGCAGCCATCACCGGGACTTGCTAGCCAAAAACATTCAGTACTTC CASSHHRDLLAKNIQYF